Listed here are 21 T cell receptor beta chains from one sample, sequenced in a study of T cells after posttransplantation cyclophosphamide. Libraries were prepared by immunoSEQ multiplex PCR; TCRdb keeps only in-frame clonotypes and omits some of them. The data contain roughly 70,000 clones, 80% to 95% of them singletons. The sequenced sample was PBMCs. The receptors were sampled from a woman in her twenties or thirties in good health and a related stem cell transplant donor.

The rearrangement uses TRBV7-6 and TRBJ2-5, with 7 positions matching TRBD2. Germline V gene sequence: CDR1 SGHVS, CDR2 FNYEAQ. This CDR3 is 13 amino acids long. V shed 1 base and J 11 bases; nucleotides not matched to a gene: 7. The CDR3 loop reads CASSLGGRGDQYF. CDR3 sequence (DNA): TGTGCCAGCAGCTTAGGAGGGAGGGGCGATCAGTACTTC. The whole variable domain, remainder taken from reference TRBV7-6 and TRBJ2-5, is GAGVSQSPRYKVTKRGQDVALRCDPISGHVSLYWYRQALGQGPEFLTYFNYEAQQDKSGLPNDRFSAERPEGSISTLTIQRTEQRDSAMYRCASSLGGRGDQYFGPGTRLLVL.

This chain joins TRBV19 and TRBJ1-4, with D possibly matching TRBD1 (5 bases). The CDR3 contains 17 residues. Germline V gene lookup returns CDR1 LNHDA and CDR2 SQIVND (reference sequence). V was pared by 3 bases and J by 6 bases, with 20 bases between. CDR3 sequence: CASSIGGTLGFYEKLFF. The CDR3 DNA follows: TGTGCCAGTAGTATCGGTGGGACGCTCGGTTTTTATGAAAAACTGTTTTTT.

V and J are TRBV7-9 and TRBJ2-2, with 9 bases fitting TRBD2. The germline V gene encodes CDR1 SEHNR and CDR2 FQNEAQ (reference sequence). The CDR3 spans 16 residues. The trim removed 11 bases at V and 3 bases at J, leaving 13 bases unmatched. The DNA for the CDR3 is TGTGCCCTCACAATCTCTAGCGGGGAATACACCGGGGAGCTGTTTTTT. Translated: CALTISSGEYTGELFF.

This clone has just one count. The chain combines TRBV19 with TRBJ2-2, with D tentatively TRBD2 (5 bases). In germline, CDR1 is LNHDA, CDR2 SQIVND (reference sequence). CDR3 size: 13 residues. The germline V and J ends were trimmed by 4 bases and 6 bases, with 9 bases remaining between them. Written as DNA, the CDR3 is TGTGCCAGTAGTACGCGGGCCGCCGGGGAGCTGTTTTTT. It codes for CASSTRAAGELFF.

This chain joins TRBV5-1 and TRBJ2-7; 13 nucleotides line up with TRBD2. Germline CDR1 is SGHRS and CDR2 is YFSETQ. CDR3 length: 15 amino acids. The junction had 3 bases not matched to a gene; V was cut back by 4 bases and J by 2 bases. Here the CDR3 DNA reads TGCGCCAGCAGCCAGACTAGCGGGAGGACCTACGAGCAGTACTTC. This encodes CASSQTSGRTYEQYF.

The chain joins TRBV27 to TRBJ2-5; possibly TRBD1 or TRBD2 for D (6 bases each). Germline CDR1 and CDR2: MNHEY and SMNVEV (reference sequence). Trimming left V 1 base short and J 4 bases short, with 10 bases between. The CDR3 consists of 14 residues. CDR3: CASSLWGRGETQYF. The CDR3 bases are TGTGCCAGCAGTTTATGGGGGCGGGGAGAGACCCAGTACTTC.

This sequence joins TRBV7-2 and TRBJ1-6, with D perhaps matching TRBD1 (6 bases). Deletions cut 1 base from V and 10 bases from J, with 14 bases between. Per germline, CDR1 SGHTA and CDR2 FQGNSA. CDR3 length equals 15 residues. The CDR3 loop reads CASSLVQGRWSPLHF. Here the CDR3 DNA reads TGTGCCAGCAGCTTAGTACAGGGTCGGTGGTCACCCCTCCACTTT.

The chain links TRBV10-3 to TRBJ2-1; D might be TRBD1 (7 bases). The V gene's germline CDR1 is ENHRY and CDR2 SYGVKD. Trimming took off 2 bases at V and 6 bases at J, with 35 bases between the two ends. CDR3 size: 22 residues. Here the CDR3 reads CAISEPEGRQGRVGRTFNEQFF. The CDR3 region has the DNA TGTGCCATCAGTGAGCCCGAAGGTAGACAGGGTCGGGTGGGGAGGACGTTCAATGAGCAGTTCTTC.

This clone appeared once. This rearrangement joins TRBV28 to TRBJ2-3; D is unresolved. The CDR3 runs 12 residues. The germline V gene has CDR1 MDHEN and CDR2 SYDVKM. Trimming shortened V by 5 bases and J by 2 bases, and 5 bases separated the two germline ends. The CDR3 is CASSPDTDTQYF. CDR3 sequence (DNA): TGTGCCAGCAGTCCCGACACAGATACGCAGTATTTT.

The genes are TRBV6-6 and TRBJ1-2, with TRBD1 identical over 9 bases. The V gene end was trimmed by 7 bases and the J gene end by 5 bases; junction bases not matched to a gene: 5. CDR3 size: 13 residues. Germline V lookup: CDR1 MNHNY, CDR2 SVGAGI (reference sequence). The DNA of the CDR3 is TGTGCCAGCAAAAAGACAGGGGGATATGGCTACACCTTC. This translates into CASKKTGGYGYTF.

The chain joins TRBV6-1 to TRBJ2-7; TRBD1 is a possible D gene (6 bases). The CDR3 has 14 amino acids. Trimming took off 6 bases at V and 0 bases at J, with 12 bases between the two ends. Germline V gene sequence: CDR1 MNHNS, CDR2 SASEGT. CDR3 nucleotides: TGTGCCAGCAGGCCGGGACACCGCTCCTACGAGCAGTACTTC. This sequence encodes CASRPGHRSYEQYF.

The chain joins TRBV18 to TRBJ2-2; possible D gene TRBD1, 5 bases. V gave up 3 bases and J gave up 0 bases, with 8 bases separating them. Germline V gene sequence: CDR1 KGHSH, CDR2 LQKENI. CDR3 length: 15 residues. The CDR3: CASSPQGANTGELFF. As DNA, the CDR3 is TGTGCCAGCTCACCCCAGGGTGCGAACACCGGGGAGCTGTTTTTT.

In DNA, the CDR3 is TGTGCCATTCGTTTCCAAGAGACCCAGTACTTC. Amino acid sequence: CAIRFQETQYF. The chain employs TRBV10-3 and TRBJ2-5; D remains unclear. This CDR3 contains 11 residues. V was clipped by 9 bases and J by 1 base, with 6 bases between them. Germline CDR1 ENHRY, CDR2 SYGVKD.

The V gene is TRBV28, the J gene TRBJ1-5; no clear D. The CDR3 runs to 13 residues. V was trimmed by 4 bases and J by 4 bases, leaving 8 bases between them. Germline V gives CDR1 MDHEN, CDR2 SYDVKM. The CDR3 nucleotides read TGTGCCAGCAGTTGGACGCGTAATCAGCCCCAGCATTTT. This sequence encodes CASSWTRNQPQHF. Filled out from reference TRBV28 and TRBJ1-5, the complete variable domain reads DVKVTQSSRYLVKRTGEKVFLECVQDMDHENMFWYRQDPGLGLRLIYFSYDVKMKEKGDIPEGYSVSREKKERFSLILESASTNQTSMYLCASSWTRNQPQHFGDGTRLSIL.

CDR3 region: CASSTTREQRSGQPQHF. The CDR3 DNA is TGTGCCAGCAGTACCACCCGGGAACAGCGGAGCGGTCAGCCCCAGCATTTT. The V call is TRBV28, the J call TRBJ1-5; D remains unclear. This CDR3 comprises 17 residues. V lost 5 bases and J 6 bases, leaving 23 bases between the germline ends. Germline V gene lookup returns CDR1 MDHEN and CDR2 SYDVKM.

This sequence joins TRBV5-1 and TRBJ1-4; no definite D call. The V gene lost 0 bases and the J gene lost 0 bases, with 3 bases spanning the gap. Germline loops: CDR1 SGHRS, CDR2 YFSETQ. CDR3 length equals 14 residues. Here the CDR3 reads CASSLGTTNEKLFF. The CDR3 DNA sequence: TGCGCCAGCAGCTTGGGGACAACTAATGAAAAACTGTTTTTT.

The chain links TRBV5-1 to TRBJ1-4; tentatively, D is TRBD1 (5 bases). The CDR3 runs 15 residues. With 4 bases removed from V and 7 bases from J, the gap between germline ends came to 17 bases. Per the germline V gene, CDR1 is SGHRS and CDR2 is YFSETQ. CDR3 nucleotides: TGCGCCAGCAGCCCCCGAGAGGGGACCGGTGAAAAACTGTTTTTT. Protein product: CASSPREGTGEKLFF.

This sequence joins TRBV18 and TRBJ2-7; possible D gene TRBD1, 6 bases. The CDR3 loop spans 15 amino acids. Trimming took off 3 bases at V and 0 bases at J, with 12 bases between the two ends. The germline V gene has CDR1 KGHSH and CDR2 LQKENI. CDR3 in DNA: TGTGCCAGCTCACCGCTAACAGGGAACTCCTACGAGCAGTACTTC. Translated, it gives CASSPLTGNSYEQYF.

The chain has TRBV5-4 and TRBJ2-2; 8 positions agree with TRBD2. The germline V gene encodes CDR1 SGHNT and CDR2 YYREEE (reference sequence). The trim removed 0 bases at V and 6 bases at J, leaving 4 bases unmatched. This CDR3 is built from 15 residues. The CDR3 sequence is CASSLAPAGAGELFF. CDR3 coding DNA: TGTGCCAGCAGCTTGGCCCCAGCGGGGGCCGGGGAGCTGTTTTTT.

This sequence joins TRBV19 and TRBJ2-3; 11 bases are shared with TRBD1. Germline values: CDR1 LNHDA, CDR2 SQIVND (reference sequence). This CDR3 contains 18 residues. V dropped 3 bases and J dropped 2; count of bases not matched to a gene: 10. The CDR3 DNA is TGTGCCAGTAGTATCTCCGGGACAGGGGGTTTAGTCACAGATACGCAGTATTTT. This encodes CASSISGTGGLVTDTQYF. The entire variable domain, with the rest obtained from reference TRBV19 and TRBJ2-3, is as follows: DGGITQSPKYLFRKEGQNVTLSCEQNLNHDAMYWYRQDPGQGLRLIYYSQIVNDFQKGDIAEGYSVSREKKESFPLTVTSAQKNPTAFYLCASSISGTGGLVTDTQYFGPGTRLTVL.

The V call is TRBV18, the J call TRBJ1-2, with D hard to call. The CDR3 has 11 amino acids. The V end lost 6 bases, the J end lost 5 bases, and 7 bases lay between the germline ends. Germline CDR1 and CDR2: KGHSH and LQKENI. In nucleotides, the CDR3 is TGTGCCAGCTCTCCCTCATATGGCTACACCTTC. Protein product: CASSPSYGYTF.